This TCR beta chain was found in a study of control samples from healthy donors and cancer patients. Germline values: CDR1 LGHDT, CDR2 YNNKEL (reference sequence). This CDR3 has 15 amino acids. V gave up 3 bases and J gave up 3 bases, with 12 bases separating them. Sequencing was performed with immunoSEQ multiplex PCR; in TCRdb, only in-frame clones are kept and a portion is missing. The sample includes about 94,000 clones, roughly nine tenths of them seen just once. The material sequenced was blood. The V gene is TRBV3-1 (or the pseudogene TRBV3-2), the J gene TRBJ1-3; D is unclear. The sequence derives from a woman under 30 in good health. CDR3 amino acids: CASSHEVGNGNTIYF. Written as DNA, the CDR3 is TGTGCCAGCAGCCATGAGGTAGGGAATGGAAACACCATATATTTT.